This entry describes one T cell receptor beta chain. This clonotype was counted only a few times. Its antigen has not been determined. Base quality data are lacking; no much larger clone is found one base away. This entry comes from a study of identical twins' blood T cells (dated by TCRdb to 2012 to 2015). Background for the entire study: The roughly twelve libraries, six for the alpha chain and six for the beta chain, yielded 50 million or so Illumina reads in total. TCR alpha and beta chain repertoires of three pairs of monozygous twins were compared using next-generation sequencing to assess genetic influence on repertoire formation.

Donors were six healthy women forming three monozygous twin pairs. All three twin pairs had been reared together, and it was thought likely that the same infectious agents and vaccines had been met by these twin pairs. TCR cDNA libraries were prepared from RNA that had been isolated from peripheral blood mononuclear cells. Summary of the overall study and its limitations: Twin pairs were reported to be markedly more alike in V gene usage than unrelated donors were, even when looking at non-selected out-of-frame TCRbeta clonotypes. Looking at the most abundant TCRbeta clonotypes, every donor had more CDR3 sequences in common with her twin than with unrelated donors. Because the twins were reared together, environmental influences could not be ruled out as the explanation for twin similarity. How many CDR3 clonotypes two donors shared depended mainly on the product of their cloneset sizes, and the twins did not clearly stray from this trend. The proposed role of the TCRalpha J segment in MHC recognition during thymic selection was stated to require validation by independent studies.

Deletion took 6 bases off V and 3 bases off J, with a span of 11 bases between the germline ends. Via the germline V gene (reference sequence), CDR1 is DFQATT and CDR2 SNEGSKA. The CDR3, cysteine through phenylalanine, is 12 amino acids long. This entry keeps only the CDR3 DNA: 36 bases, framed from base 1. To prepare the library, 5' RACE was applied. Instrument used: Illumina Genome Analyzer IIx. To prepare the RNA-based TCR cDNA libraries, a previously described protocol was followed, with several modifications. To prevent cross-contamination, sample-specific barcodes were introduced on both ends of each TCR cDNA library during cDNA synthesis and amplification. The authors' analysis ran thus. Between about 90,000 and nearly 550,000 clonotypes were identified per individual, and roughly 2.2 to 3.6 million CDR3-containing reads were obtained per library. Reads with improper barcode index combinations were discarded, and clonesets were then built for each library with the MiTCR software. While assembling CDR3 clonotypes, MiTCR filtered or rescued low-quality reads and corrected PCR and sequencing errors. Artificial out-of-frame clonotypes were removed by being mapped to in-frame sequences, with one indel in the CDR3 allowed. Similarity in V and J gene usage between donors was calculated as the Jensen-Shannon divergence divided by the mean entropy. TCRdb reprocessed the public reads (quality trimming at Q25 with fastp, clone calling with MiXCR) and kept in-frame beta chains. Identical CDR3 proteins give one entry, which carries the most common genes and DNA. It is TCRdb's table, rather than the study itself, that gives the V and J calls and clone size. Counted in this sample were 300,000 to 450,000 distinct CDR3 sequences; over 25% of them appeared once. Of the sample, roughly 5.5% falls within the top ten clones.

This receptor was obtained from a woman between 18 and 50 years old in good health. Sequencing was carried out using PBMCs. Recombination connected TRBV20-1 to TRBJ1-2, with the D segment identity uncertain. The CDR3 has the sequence CSAPVRHYGYTF. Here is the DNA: TGCAGTGCCCCCGTTCGGCACTATGGCTACACCTTC.